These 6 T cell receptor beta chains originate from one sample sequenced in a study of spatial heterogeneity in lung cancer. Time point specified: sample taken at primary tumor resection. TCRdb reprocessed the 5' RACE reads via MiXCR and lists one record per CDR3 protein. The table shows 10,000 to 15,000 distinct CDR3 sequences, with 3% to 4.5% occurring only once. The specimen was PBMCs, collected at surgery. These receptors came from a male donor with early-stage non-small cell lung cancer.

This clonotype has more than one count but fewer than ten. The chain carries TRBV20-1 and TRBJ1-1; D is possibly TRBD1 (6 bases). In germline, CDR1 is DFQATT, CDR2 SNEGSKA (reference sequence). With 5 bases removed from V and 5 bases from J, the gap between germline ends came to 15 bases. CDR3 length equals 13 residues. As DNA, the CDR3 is TGCAGTGCTGCCCGCGGGGGGCGGACTGAAGCTTTCTTT. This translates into CSAARGGRTEAFF.

The CDR3 sequence: CASSSGPGSTIYF. CDR3 nucleotides: TGCGCCAGCAGCTCCGGACCTGGCAGCACCATATATTTT. This chain joins TRBV5-1 and TRBJ1-3; no clear D gene. V lost 3 bases and J 9 bases, leaving 13 bases between the germline ends. This CDR3 has 13 amino acids. The V gene's germline CDR1 is SGHRS and CDR2 YFSETQ.

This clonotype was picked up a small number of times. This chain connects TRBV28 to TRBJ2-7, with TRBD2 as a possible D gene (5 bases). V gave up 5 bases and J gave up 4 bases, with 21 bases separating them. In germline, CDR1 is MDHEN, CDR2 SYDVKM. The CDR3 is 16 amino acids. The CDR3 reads CASSLSSLLRAYEQYF. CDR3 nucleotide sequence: TGTGCCAGCAGTCTGAGTAGCCTCCTGAGGGCTTACGAGCAGTACTTC.

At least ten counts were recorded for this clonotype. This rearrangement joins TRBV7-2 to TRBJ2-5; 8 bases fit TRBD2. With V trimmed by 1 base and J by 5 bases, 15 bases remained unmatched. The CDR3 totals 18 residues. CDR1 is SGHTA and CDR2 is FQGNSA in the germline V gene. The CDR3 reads CASSLGRAGGRRRETQYF. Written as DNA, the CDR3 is TGTGCCAGCAGCTTAGGAAGGGCCGGCGGGAGGAGGAGGGAGACCCAGTACTTC.

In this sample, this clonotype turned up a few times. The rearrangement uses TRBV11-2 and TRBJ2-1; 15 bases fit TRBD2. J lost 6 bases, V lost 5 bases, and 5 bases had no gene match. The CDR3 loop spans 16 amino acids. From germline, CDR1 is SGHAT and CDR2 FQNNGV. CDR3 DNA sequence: TGTGCCAGCAGCCGGACTAGCGGGAGGGCCCGCAATGAGCAGTTCTTC. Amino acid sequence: CASSRTSGRARNEQFF. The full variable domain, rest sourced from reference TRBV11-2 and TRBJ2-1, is EAGVAQSPRYKIIEKRQSVAFWCNPISGHATLYWYQQILGQGPKLLIQFQNNGVVDDSQLPKDRFSAERLKGVDSTLKIQPAKLEDSAVYLCASSRTSGRARNEQFFGPGTRLTVL.

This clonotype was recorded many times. DNA for the CDR3: TGTGCCAGCAGAAGCCGTCGCAGCCTAGCCAAAAACATTCAGTACTTC. Its protein product is CASRSRRSLAKNIQYF. The gene calls are TRBV5-6 and TRBJ2-4; D gene ambiguous. V lost 5 bases and J 0 bases, leaving 15 bases between the germline ends. Germline values: CDR1 SGHDT, CDR2 YYEEEE. This CDR3 is 16 amino acids long. Supplemented by reference TRBV5-6 and TRBJ2-4, the full variable domain reads DAGVTQSPTHLIKTRGQQVTLRCSPKSGHDTVSWYQQALGQGPQFIFQYYEEEERQRGNFPDRFSGHQFPNYSSELNVNALLLGDSALYLCASRSRRSLAKNIQYFGAGTRLSVL.